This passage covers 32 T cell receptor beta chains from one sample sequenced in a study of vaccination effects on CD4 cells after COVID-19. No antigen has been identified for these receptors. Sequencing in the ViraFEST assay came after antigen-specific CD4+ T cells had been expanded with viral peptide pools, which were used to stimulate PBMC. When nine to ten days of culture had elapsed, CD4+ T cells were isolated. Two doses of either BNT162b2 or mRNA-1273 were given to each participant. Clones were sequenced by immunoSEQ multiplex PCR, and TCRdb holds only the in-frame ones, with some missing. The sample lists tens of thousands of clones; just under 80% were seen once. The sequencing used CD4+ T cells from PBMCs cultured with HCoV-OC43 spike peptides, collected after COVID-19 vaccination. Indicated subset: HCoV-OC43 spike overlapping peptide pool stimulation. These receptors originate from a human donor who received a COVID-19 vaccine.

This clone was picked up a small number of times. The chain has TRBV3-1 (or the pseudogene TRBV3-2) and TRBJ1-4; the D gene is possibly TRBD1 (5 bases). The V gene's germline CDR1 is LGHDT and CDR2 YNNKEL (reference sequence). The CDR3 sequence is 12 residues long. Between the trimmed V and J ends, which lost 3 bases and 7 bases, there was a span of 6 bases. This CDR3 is CASSHDSEKLFF. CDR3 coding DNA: TGTGCCAGCAGCCACGACAGTGAAAAACTGTTTTTT.

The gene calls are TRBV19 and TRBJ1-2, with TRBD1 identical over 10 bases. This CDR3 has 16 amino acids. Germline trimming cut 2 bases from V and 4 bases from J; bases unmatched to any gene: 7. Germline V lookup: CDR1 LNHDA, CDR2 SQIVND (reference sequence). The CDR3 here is CASSIQPGQGFYGYTF. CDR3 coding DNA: TGTGCCAGTAGTATACAACCGGGACAGGGGTTCTATGGCTACACCTTC.

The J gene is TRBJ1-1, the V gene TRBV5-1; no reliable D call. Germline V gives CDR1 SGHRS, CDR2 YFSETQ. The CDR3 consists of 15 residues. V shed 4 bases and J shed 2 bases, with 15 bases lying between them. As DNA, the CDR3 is TGCGCCAGCAGCCCGATGGGAGGAAGTAACACTGAAGCTTTCTTT. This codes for CASSPMGGSNTEAFF.

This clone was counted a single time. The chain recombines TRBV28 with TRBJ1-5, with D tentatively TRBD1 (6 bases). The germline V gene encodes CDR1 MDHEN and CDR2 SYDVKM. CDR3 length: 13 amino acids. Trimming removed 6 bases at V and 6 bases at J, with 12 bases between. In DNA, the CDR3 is TGTGCCAGCAGAGTGGGGGGCGGTCAGCCCCAGCATTTT. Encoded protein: CASRVGGGQPQHF.

The CDR3 is CASSLSGTGEEKLFF. CDR3 DNA sequence: TGTGCCAGCAGCTTGTCCGGGACAGGGGAGGAAAAACTGTTTTTT. The chain links TRBV5-8 to TRBJ1-4; 10 nucleotides match TRBD1. The CDR3 has 15 amino acids. Trimming cost V 1 base and J 8 bases; bases outside gene matches: 5. In germline, CDR1 is SGHTS, CDR2 YDEGEE.

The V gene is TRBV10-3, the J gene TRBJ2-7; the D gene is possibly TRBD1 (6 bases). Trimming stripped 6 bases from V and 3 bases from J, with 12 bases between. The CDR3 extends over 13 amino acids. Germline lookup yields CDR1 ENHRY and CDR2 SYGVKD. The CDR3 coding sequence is TGTGCCATCAGCGAGAGGACAGACTACGAGCAGTACGTC. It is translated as CAISERTDYEQYV.

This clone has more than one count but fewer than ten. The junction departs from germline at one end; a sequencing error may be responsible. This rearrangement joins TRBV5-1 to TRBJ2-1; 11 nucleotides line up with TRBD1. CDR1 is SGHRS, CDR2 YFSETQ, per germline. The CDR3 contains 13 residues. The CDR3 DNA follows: TGCGCCAGCAGCTTGGGGGAGGGGGACAGGGGGATCTTC. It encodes CASSLGEGDRGIF.

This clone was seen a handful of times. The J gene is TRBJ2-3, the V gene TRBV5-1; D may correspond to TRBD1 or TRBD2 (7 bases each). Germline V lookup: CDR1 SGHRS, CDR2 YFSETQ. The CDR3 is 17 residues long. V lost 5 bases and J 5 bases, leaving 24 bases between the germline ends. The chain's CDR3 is CASSPQPGPGGEDTQYF. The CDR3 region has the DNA TGCGCCAGCAGTCCCCAACCCGGGCCAGGGGGGGAAGATACGCAGTATTTT.

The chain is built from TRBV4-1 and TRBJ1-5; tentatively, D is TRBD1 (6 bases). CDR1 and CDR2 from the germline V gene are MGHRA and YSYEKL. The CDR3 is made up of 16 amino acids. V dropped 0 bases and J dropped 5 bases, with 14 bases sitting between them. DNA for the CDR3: TGCGCCAGCAGCCAAGACGGCGGTCAGGGGTATCAGCCCCAGCATTTT. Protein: CASSQDGGQGYQPQHF.

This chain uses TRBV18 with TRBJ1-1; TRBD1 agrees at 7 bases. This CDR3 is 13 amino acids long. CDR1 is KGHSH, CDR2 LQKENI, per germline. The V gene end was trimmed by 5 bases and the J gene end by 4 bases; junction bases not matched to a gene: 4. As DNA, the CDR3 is TGTGCCAGCTCAGATTCAGGGGGCACTGAAGCTTTCTTT. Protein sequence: CASSDSGGTEAFF.

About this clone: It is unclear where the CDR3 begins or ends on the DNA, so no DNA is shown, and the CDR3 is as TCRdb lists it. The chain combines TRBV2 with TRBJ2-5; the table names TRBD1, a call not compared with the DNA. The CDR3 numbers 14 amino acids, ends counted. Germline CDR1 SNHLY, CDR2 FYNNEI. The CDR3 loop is CASILGGQQETQYF.

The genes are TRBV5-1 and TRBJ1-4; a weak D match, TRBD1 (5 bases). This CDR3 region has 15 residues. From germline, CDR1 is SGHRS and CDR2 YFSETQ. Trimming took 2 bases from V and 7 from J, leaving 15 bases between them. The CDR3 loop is CASSFLPGGGEKLFF. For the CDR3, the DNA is TGCGCCAGCAGCTTTCTCCCCGGGGGGGGTGAAAAACTGTTTTTT.

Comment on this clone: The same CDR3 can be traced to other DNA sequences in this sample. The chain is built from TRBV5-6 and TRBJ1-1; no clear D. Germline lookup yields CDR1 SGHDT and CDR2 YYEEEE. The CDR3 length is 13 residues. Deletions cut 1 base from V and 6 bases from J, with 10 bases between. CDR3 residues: CASSLNRAPEAFF. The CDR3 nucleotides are TGTGCCAGCAGCTTGAACCGGGCCCCTGAAGCTTTCTTT.

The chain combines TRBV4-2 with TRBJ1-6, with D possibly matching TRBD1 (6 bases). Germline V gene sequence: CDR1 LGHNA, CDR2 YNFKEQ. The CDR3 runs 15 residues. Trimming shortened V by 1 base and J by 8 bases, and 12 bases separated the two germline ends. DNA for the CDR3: TGTGCCAGCAGCCAAGTCAGGGGATTGGATTCACCCCTCCACTTT. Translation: CASSQVRGLDSPLHF.

The CDR3 DNA reads TGTGCCAGCAGCACCCGACAGGGTGAGTCTGGAAACACCATATATTTT. Translation gives CASSTRQGESGNTIYF. V gene TRBV5-4 combines with J gene TRBJ1-3; 7 nucleotides align to TRBD1. This CDR3 has 16 amino acids. J lost 1 base, V lost 4 bases, and 8 bases had no gene match. The germline V gene has CDR1 SGHNT and CDR2 YYREEE (reference sequence).

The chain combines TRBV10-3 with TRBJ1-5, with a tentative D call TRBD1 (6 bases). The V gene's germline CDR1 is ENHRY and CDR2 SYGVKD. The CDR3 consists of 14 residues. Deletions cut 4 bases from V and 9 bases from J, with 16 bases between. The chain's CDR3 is CAISGATGNRPQHF. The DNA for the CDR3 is TGTGCCATCAGTGGGGCTACAGGGAACCGGCCCCAGCATTTT.

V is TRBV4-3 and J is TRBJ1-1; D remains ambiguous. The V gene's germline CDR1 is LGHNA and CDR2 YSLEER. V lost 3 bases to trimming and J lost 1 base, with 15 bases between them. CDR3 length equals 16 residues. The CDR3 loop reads CASSQAHRTANTEAFF. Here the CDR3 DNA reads TGCGCCAGCAGCCAGGCTCATCGCACGGCGAACACTGAAGCTTTCTTT.

The CDR3 DNA sequence: TGTGCCAGCAGCTTAGAAGGGTTCACTGAAGCTTTCTTT. Translated, it gives CASSLEGFTEAFF. The gene calls are TRBV7-3 and TRBJ1-1, with unresolved D. V was cut by 2 bases and J by 4 bases, with 8 bases left in between. This CDR3 spans 13 amino acids. From germline, CDR1 is SGHTA and CDR2 FQGTGA.

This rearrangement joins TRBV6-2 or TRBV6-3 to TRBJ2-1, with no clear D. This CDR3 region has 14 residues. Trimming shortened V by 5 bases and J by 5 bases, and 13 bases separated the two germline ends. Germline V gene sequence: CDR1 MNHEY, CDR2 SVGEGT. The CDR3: CASSDTYRDNEQFF. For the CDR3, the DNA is TGTGCCAGCAGTGACACCTATAGGGACAATGAGCAGTTCTTC.

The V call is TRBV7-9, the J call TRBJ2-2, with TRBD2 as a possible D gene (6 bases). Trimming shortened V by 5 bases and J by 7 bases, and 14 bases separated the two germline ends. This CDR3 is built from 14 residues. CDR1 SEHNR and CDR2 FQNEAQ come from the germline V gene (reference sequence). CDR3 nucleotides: TGTGCCAGCAGCCCTGGACTAAATGGCGGGGAGCTGTTTTTT. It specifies CASSPGLNGGELFF.

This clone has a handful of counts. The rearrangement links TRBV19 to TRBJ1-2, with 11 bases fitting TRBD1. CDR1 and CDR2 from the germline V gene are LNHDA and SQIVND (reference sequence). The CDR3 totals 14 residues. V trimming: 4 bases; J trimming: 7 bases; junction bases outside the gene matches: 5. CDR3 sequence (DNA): TGTGCCAGTAGTACACCTGGGACAGGGGGTGGCTACACCTTC. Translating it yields CASSTPGTGGGYTF.

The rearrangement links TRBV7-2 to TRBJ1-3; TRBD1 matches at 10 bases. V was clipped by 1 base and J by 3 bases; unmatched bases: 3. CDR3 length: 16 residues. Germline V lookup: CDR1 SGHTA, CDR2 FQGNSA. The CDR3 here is CASSLGQGAGGNTIYF. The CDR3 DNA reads TGTGCCAGCAGCTTAGGACAGGGGGCAGGTGGAAACACCATATATTTT.

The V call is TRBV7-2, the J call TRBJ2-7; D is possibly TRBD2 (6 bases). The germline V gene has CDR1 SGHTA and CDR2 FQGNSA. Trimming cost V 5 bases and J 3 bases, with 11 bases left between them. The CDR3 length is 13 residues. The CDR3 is CASSATSFYEQYV. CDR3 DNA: TGTGCCAGCAGCGCCACTAGCTTCTACGAGCAGTACGTC.

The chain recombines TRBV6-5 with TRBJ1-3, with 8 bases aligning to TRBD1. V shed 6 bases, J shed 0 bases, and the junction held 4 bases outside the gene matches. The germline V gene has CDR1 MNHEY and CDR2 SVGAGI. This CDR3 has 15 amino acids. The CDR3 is CASSSGGHSGNTIYF. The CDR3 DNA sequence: TGTGCCAGCAGCTCAGGGGGCCACTCTGGAAACACCATATATTTT.

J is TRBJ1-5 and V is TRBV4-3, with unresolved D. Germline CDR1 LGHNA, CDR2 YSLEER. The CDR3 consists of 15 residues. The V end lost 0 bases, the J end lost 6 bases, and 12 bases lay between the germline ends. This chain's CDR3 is CASSQDFQTGQPQHF. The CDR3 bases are TGCGCCAGCAGCCAAGACTTTCAGACGGGTCAGCCCCAGCATTTT.

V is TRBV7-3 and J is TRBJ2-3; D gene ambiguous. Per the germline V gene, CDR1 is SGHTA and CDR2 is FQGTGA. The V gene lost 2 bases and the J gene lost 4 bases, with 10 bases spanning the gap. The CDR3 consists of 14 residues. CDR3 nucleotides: TGTGCCAGCAGCTTACTCGGTGGGGCAGATACGCAGTATTTT. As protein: CASSLLGGADTQYF.

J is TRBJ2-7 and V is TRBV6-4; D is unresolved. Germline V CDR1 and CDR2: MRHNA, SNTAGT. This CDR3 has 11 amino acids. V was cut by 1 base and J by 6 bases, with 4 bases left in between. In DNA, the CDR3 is TGTGCCAGCAGTGACTGGGGCGAGCAGTACGTC. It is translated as CASSDWGEQYV.

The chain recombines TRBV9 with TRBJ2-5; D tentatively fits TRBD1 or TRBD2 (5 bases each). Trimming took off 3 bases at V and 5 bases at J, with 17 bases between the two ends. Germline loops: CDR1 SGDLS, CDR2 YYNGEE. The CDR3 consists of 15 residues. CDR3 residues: CASSARDLALETQYF. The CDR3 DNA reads TGTGCCAGCAGCGCCCGGGACCTAGCATTGGAGACCCAGTACTTC.

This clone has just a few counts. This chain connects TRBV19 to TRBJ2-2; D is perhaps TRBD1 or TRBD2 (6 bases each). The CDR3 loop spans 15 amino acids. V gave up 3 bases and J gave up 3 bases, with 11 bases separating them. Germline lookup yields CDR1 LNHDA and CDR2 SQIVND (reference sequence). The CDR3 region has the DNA TGTGCCAGTAGTATTCGGGGGCCTTACACCGGGGAGCTGTTTTTT. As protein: CASSIRGPYTGELFF.

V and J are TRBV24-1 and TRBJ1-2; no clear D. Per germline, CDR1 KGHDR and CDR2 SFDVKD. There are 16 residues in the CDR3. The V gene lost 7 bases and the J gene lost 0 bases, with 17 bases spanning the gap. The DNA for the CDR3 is TGTGCCACCAGCTCCGGCTATGGAACCCCTAACTATGGCTACACCTTC. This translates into CATSSGYGTPNYGYTF.

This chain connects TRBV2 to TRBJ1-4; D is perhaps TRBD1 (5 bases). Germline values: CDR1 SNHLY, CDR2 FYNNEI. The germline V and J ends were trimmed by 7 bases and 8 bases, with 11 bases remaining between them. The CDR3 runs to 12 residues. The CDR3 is CASNRKGEKLFF. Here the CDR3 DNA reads TGTGCCAGCAATAGGAAGGGGGAAAAACTGTTTTTT.

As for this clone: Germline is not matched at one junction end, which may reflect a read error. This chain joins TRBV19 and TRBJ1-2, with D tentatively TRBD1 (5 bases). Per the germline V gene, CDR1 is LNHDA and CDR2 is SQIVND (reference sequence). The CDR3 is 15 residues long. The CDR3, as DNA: TGTGCCAGTAGTATATCACATGCAGGGTACTACGGCTACACCTTC. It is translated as CASSISHAGYYGYTF.